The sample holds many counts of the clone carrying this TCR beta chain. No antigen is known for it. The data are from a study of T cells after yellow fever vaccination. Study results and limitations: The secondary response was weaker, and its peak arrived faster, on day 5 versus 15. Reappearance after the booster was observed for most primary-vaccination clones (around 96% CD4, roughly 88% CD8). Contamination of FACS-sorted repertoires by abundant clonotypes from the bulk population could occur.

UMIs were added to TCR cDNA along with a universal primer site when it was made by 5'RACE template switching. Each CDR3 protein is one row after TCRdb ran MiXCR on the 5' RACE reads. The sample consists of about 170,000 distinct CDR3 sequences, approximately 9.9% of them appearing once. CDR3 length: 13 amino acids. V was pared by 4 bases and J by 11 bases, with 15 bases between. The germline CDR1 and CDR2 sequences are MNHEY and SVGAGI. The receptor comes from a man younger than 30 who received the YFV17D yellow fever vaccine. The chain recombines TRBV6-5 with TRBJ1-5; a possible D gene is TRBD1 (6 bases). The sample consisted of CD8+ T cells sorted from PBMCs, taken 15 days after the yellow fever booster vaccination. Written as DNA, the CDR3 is TGTGCCAGCAGTTCGCCCGGGGGCTTGACCCAGCATTTT. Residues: CASSSPGGLTQHF.